This T cell receptor beta chain is from a study of early T cells in non-severe SARS-CoV-2 infection. Study at large: Unpaired chains resulted from sequencing bulk RNA of unsorted whole blood.

The V gene lost 4 bases and the J gene lost 2 bases, with 18 bases spanning the gap. This CDR3 has 16 residues. The protocol attached unique molecular identifiers to individual cDNA molecules. TCRdb called the 5' RACE reads again in MiXCR, with one record for every CDR3 protein. The sample has about 17,000 distinct CDR3 sequences, about 5% seen once. The sample holds many counts of this clonotype. The sequence was collected from an adult who was a healthcare worker with PCR-confirmed SARS-CoV-2 infection or an uninfected control (not recorded which). The J gene is TRBJ2-7, the V gene TRBV12-3 or TRBV12-4; possibly TRBD1 for D (5 bases). The sample taken for sequencing was whole blood. In nucleotides, the CDR3 is TGTGCCAGCAGTTCCGGTCGGCAGGGCTTTACCTACGAGCAGTACTTC. Translation gives CASSSGRQGFTYEQYF.